A selection of T cell receptor beta chains follows, all from one sample in a study of technical replicates of blood from a few donors. TCRdb keeps only in-frame clones here, not all; method: immunoSEQ multiplex PCR. This repertoire shows approximately 70,000 clones, 98% found once; its top ten account for approximately 0.17%. Sequencing was carried out using T cells isolated from PBMCs. The receptor set was obtained from a human donor in good health. Both conserved end residues are part of each CDR3. A D gene is named only where the DNA matches it firmly. Only part of the rows carry a size: once, few, many, or a class if the clone is expanded.

D gene | J gene | clone size | V gene | CDR3 DNA | CDR3 protein
- | TRBJ1-2 | - | TRBV7-3 | TGTGCCAGCAGCTTTGAACTCTATGGCTACACCTTC | CASSFELYGYTF
- | TRBJ1-5 | - | TRBV9 | TGTGCCAGCAGCGTAGGGGAGGAGTCACGGCAGCCCCAGCATTTT | CASSVGEESRQPQHF
- | TRBJ2-7 | - | TRBV21-1 | TGTGCCAGCCGACTCCCCCGGGACAGGGGTGTCGAGCAGTACTTC | CASRLPRDRGVEQYF
- | TRBJ2-1 | - | TRBV28 | TGTGCCAGCTCACCTTTAGCTAACACTCGGAATGAGCAGTTCTTC | CASSPLANTRNEQFF
TRBD2 | TRBJ2-7 | - | TRBV7-6 | TGTGCCAGCAGCGACTACCTAGCGGGGGGGCTCGACGAGCAGTACTTC | CASSDYLAGGLDEQYF
- | TRBJ2-7 | medium-sized | TRBV7-8 | TGTGCCAGCACCCCCTCCAGGGGTCTCCACGAGCAGTACTTC | CASTPSRGLHEQYF
TRBD1 | TRBJ2-5 | - | TRBV10-3 | TGTGCCATCAGTGAGCGGTTGGGGGACAGCCGTCACTTC | CAISERLGDSRHF
- | TRBJ2-7 | - | TRBV28 | TGTGCCAGCAGTTTTACCTACGAGCAGTACTTC | CASSFTYEQYF
TRBD2 | TRBJ2-4 | - | TRBV28 | TGTGCCAGCAGTTATATAGCGGGAGGCAGGGACATTCAGTACTTC | CASSYIAGGRDIQYF
- | TRBJ1-4 | - | TRBV6-5 | TGTGCCAGCAGTTACTCCATGGGGGCTGGTGAAAAACTGTTTTTT | CASSYSMGAGEKLFF
TRBD1 | TRBJ1-6 | - | TRBV2 | TGTGCCAGCAGTGTTCAGGGGGCAAATTCACCCCTCCACTTT | CASSVQGANSPLHF
TRBD1 | TRBJ2-2 | - | TRBV18 | TGTGCCAGCTCACCACGGACAGGGGGCAACACCGGGGAGCTGTTTTTT | CASSPRTGGNTGELFF
- | TRBJ2-7 | - | TRBV11-2 | TGTGCCAGCAGCTCGGTCAGGGCTTACGAGCAGTACTTC | CASSSVRAYEQYF
- | TRBJ1-2 | once | TRBV7-9 | TGTGCCAGCAGCCCCCCGGGTTTGAGCAGCTATGGCTACACCTTC | CASSPPGLSSYGYTF
- | TRBJ1-1 | - | TRBV5-6 | TGTGCCAGCAGCTTGGGGAGACCGGTGAACACTGAAGCTTTCTTT | CASSLGRPVNTEAFF
- | TRBJ2-3 | - | TRBV5-1 | TGCGCCAGCAGCTTGGGCAGGGGCATGACAGATACGCAGTATTTT | CASSLGRGMTDTQYF
TRBD2 | TRBJ2-7 | - | TRBV10-3 | TGTGCCATCAATGGTGGCGGGGGGGCCGACGAGCAGTACTTC | CAINGGGGADEQYF
TRBD2 | TRBJ2-2 | - | TRBV5-1 | TGCGCCAGCAGCCAAAGACGGGGGGTCGGGGACACCGGGGAGCTGTTTTTT | CASSQRRGVGDTGELFF
- | TRBJ2-2 | - | TRBV2 | TGTGCCAGCGGGACTGCGCTCACCGGGGAGCTGTTTTTT | CASGTALTGELFF
- | TRBJ2-1 | - | TRBV5-6 | TGTGCCAGCAGCCAGGTACGCCCCTACAATGAGCAGTTCTTC | CASSQVRPYNEQFF
TRBD1 | TRBJ1-2 | once | TRBV10-2 | TGCGCCAGCGTCCGGGACAGGCTGTATGGCTACACCTTC | CASVRDRLYGYTF
TRBD1 | TRBJ2-1 | - | TRBV10-1 | TGCGCCAGCAGTGTTTACAGGGGACACAATGAGCAGTTCTTC | CASSVYRGHNEQFF
TRBD1 | TRBJ1-2 | - | TRBV6-1 | TGTGCCAGCAGTGAGACAGGGGGCTATGGCTACACCTTC | CASSETGGYGYTF
- | TRBJ1-2 | once | TRBV5-5 | TGTGCCAGCAGCTTGGTGGTCAACGGGGACATCCCCATCGGGGGCTACACCTTC | CASSLVVNGDIPIGGYTF
TRBD1 | TRBJ1-2 | - | TRBV27 | TGTGCCAGCAGAAGGGACAGTTTCTATGGCTACACCTTC | CASRRDSFYGYTF
- | TRBJ2-3 | - | TRBV9 | TGTGCCAGCAGCGTGGGTCCAGGCCCTAGCACAGATACGCAGTATTTT | CASSVGPGPSTDTQYF
TRBD2 | TRBJ2-1 | - | TRBV13 | TGTGCCAGCAGCTTCTCTCTTCCCCGACTAGCGGGGGGGCCAGGTGAGCAGTTCTTC | CASSFSLPRLAGGPGEQFF
TRBD1 | TRBJ1-2 | - | TRBV7-2 | TGTGCCAGCAGCCAGAGGGGGCTTAATGGCTACACCTTC | CASSQRGLNGYTF
- | TRBJ1-4 | - | TRBV7-9 | TGTGCCAGCAGCTTACGTAGATTTGCAACTAATGAAAAACTGTTTTTT | CASSLRRFATNEKLFF
TRBD2 | TRBJ2-5 | - | TRBV7-9 | TGTGCCAGCAGCTTTTTTGGCGGGGGGGCCCGGGAGACCCAGTACTTC | CASSFFGGGARETQYF
- | TRBJ2-3 | - | TRBV19 | TGTGCCAGTAGTATGTCCAGGGAGGCCACAGATACGCAGTATTTT | CASSMSREATDTQYF
- | TRBJ2-3 | - | TRBV7-7 | TGTGCCAGCAGCTTAAGAGTATGGGATACGCAGTATTTT | CASSLRVWDTQYF
- | TRBJ1-1 | - | TRBV15 | TGTGCCACCTCAAGGGGGTGGACTGAAGCTTTCTTT | CATSRGWTEAFF
TRBD1 | TRBJ2-7 | - | TRBV19 | TGTGCCAGTTGCTTCACCGGGACAGACGAGCAGTACTTC | CASCFTGTDEQYF
- | TRBJ1-1 | - | TRBV19 | TGTGCCAGTAGTATGGGGGGGGCCCGGAACACTGAAGCTTTCTTT | CASSMGGARNTEAFF
- | TRBJ2-7 | - | TRBV21-1 | TGTGCCAGCTTATCCACCTGGGCCCTAATACACGAGCAGTACTTC | CASLSTWALIHEQYF
TRBD1 | TRBJ2-3 | - | TRBV27 | TGTGCCAGCAGTTTATTCGGCGGGACAGGGGGCGGAGATACGCAGTATTTT | CASSLFGGTGGGDTQYF
- | TRBJ2-5 | - | TRBV12-5 | TGTGCTAGTGGTCCTACAGGGGGGGAAGAGACCCAGTACTTC | CASGPTGGEETQYF
TRBD1 | TRBJ1-2 | - | TRBV20-1 | TGCAGGACAGGGGGGTATGGCTACACCTTC | CRTGGYGYTF
- | TRBJ1-5 | once | TRBV19 | TGTGCCAGTCGATCGGAGGTAAGCAATCAGCCCCAGCATTTT | CASRSEVSNQPQHF
TRBD2 | TRBJ2-3 | - | TRBV13 | TGTGCCAGCAGCTTACATGGCGGGGGTGGGGATACGCAGTATTTT | CASSLHGGGGDTQYF
- | TRBJ1-4 | - | TRBV2 | TGTGCCAGCAGTGAAGCGCTTTCGACAGATTCAACTAATGAAAAACTGTTTTTT | CASSEALSTDSTNEKLFF
- | TRBJ1-1 | - | TRBV5-1 | TGCGCCAGCAGCTTGGCCCCGGGGAACACTGAAGCTTTCTTT | CASSLAPGNTEAFF
- | TRBJ2-1 | - | TRBV29-1 | TGCAGCGTTGAAAGGGCAGGGACGGGAGCGGGTGAGCAGTTCTTC | CSVERAGTGAGEQFF
TRBD1 | TRBJ2-6 | - | TRBV5-6 | TGTGCCAGCGGGACAGCTGGGGCCAACGTCCTGACTTTC | CASGTAGANVLTF
TRBD1 | TRBJ1-3 | - | TRBV4-1 | TGCGCCAGCAGCCAAGGAAGGGCTTCAGGGGGCTTTGGAAACACCATATATTTT | CASSQGRASGGFGNTIYF
TRBD1 | TRBJ2-7 | - | TRBV11-3 | TGTGCCAGCAGCTTTATACCGGGACAGGGGTTTTGGAGGGAGGGCCACGAGCAGTACTTC | CASSFIPGQGFWREGHEQYF